The present T cell receptor beta chain was sequenced within a study of control samples from healthy donors and cancer patients. The V and J ends lost 3 bases and 7 bases, in that order; junction bases with no gene match: 0. The CDR3 loop spans 12 amino acids. Clones were sequenced by immunoSEQ multiplex PCR, and TCRdb holds only the in-frame ones, with some missing. In the table there are about 270,000 clones, approximately 80% of which are singletons. This clone was detected a few times. Specimen: PBMCs. This sequence was found in an older woman with lung cancer. V gene TRBV12-3 or TRBV12-4 combines with J gene TRBJ2-1, with 7 nucleotides matching TRBD2. The CDR3, as DNA: TGTGCCAGCAGTTTCGGGGGGAATGAGCAGTTCTTC. Residues: CASSFGGNEQFF.